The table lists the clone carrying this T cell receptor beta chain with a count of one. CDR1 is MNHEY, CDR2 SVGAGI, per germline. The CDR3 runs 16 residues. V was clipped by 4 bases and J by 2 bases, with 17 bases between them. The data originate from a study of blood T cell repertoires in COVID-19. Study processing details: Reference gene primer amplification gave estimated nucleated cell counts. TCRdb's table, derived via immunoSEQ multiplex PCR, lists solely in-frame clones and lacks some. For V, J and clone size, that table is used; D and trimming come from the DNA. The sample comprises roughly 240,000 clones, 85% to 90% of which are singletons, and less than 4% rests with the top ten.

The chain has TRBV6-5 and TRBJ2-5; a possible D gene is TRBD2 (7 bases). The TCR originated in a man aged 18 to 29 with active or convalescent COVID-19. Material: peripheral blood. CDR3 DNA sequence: TGTGCCAGCAGTTTCGGGGGGCCGCCTTCTCAAGAGACCCAGTACTTC. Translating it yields CASSFGGPPSQETQYF.